These 18 T cell receptor beta chains share one sample of origin, sequenced in a study of Ad26.COV2.S vaccination and SARS-CoV-2 variants. Assay used: immunoSEQ multiplex PCR; TCRdb lists only in-frame clones, some missing. This sample carries 380,000 or so clones, around 82% of them seen once, and the ten largest clones take about 7.4%. Documented treatment: some 19 received Ad26.COV2.S at low or high dose, single or two shots; about 5 received placebo; per-sample allocation not given. At day 63 after the first vaccine or placebo injection, samples were drawn. Here the sequenced sample was peripheral blood, taken in a trial of Ad26.COV2.S vaccine versus placebo. These receptors were collected from a person aged 18 to 59 who received the Ad26.COV2.S COVID-19 vaccine or a placebo.

This rearrangement joins TRBV18 to TRBJ1-2, with D tentatively TRBD1 (5 bases). V lost 2 bases, J lost 6 bases, and 7 bases lay in between. This CDR3 spans 12 amino acids. The germline gives CDR1 KGHSH, CDR2 LQKENI. The CDR3 sequence: CASSPVGDGYTF. In nucleotides, the CDR3 is TGTGCCAGCTCACCAGTAGGGGATGGCTACACCTTC. Full variable domain (rest looked up from reference TRBV18 and TRBJ1-2): NAGVMQNPRHLVRRRGQEARLRCSPMKGHSHVYWYRQLPEEGLKFMVYLQKENIIDESGMPKERFSAEFPKEGPSILRIQQVVRGDSAAYFCASSPVGDGYTFGSGTRLTVV.

The chain recombines TRBV4-3 with TRBJ1-6; 10 bases are a match to TRBD1. J gave up 1 base and V 3 bases, and 12 bases lay outside the gene matches. The CDR3 runs to 20 residues. Germline values: CDR1 LGHNA, CDR2 YSLEER. The CDR3 sequence is CASSQEAGTGEWSYNSPLHF. As DNA, the CDR3 is TGCGCCAGCAGCCAGGAAGCCGGGACAGGGGAGTGGTCCTATAATTCACCCCTCCACTTT.

V is TRBV25-1 and J is TRBJ2-3; D is perhaps TRBD2 (5 bases). Trimming took 8 bases from V and 2 from J, leaving 11 bases between them. This CDR3 spans 13 amino acids. The germline gives CDR1 MGHDK, CDR2 SYGVNS. DNA for the CDR3: TGTGCCAGCCAGAGCGGTGACACAGATACGCAGTATTTT. Encoded protein: CASQSGDTDTQYF.

V and J are TRBV5-8 and TRBJ2-5; a possible D gene is TRBD2 (5 bases). This CDR3 comprises 13 residues. Germline V gives CDR1 SGHTS, CDR2 YDEGEE. V was pared by 3 bases and J by 5 bases, with 11 bases between. In DNA form, the CDR3 reads TGTGCCAGCAGCTGGGGAGTAGGGGAGACCCAGTACTTC. As protein: CASSWGVGETQYF.

This clone was counted only a few times. The V call is TRBV6-5, the J call TRBJ1-3; 9 bases match TRBD1. The V gene end was trimmed by 8 bases and the J gene end by 9 bases; junction bases not matched to a gene: 8. Germline V lookup: CDR1 MNHEY, CDR2 SVGAGI. This CDR3 contains 13 residues. The CDR3 here is CASHRDRVATIYF. In nucleotides, the CDR3 is TGTGCCAGCCACCGGGACAGGGTAGCCACCATATATTTT.

This chain uses TRBV7-2 with TRBJ2-1, with no clear D. There are 14 residues in the CDR3. Trimming removed 10 bases from V and 0 bases from J, with 13 bases in between. Germline-derived CDR1 and CDR2 are SGHTA and FQGNSA. The CDR3 loop reads CATLKGNSYNEQFF. CDR3 sequence (DNA): TGTGCCACCCTAAAGGGCAACTCCTACAATGAGCAGTTCTTC.

In DNA, the CDR3 is TGTGCCAGCAGTTACTCGAAAGGTGGGGGATCGAATGAGCAGTTCTTC. Encoded protein: CASSYSKGGGSNEQFF. This sequence joins TRBV6-5 and TRBJ2-1; either TRBD1 or TRBD2 may supply D (5 bases each). V was shortened by 0 bases and J by 7 bases, with 16 bases between the two germline ends. Germline V gene sequence: CDR1 MNHEY, CDR2 SVGAGI. The CDR3 spans 16 residues.

This clone appeared a few times. The CDR3 protein is CASSPKKGPVEPQHF. For the CDR3, the DNA is TGTGCCAGCAGCCCCAAGAAGGGGCCCGTTGAGCCCCAGCATTTT. The chain uses TRBV4-2 and TRBJ1-5; possible D gene TRBD1, 5 bases. V lost 4 bases and J 8 bases, leaving 18 bases between the germline ends. CDR3 size: 15 residues. CDR1 is LGHNA and CDR2 is YNFKEQ in the germline V gene.

The chain combines TRBV24-1 with TRBJ2-7, with TRBD2 as a possible D gene (5 bases). The CDR3 runs 14 residues. The germline gives CDR1 KGHDR, CDR2 SFDVKD. V gave up 6 bases and J gave up 6 bases, with 17 bases separating them. The CDR3 reads CATSFGLGYSEQYF. CDR3 sequence (DNA): TGTGCCACCAGTTTCGGACTTGGTTATTCCGAGCAGTACTTC.

The chain employs TRBV9 and TRBJ2-3; a possible D gene is TRBD2 (7 bases). V lost 1 base, J lost 6 bases, and 12 bases lay in between. This CDR3 has 14 residues. From germline, CDR1 is SGDLS and CDR2 YYNGEE. CDR3 sequence reads: CASSVTGGGDTQYF. In DNA, the CDR3 is TGTGCCAGCAGCGTAACGGGGGGCGGTGATACGCAGTATTTT.

This sequence joins TRBV6-2 or TRBV6-3 and TRBJ2-1, with 7 bases lining up with TRBD1. V gave up 4 bases and J gave up 10 bases; unmatched junction bases: 7. There are 13 residues in the CDR3. Germline V CDR1 and CDR2: MNHEY, SVGEGT. CDR3 in DNA: TGTGCCAGCAGTTTAAACAGGGGAAACGAGCAGTTCTTC. This translates into CASSLNRGNEQFF.

A single count supports this clone. V gene TRBV9 combines with J gene TRBJ1-1, with a possible D match to TRBD1 (6 bases). The V end was cut by 4 bases, the J end by 1 base, with 14 bases between. CDR1 is SGDLS and CDR2 is YYNGEE in the germline V gene. The CDR3 has 15 residues. The CDR3 loop reads CASSKQGGGNTEAFF. The CDR3 nucleotides read TGTGCCAGCAGCAAACAGGGAGGGGGGAACACTGAAGCTTTCTTT.

The chain employs TRBV5-1 and TRBJ2-1, with 10 nucleotides matching TRBD2. Germline V gives CDR1 SGHRS, CDR2 YFSETQ. The CDR3 covers 15 residues. Losses at the gene ends were 6 bases for V and 6 bases for J; bases not matched to a gene: 9. CDR3 DNA: TGCGCCAGCACCGTCGGACTAGCGGACGTCAATGAGCAGTTCTTC. Its protein is CASTVGLADVNEQFF.

CDR3 protein: CASSLKRGGTNTGELFF. For the CDR3, the DNA is TGTGCCAGCAGCTTAAAAAGAGGCGGCACGAACACCGGGGAGCTGTTTTTT. This sequence joins TRBV7-3 and TRBJ2-2; D gene ambiguous. V gave up 1 base and J gave up 0 bases, with 12 bases separating them. The germline V gene encodes CDR1 SGHTA and CDR2 FQGTGA. This CDR3 has 17 amino acids.

This chain joins TRBV21-1 and TRBJ1-4; TRBD1 is the table's D call and was not checked against the DNA. TRBV21-1 is recorded as a pseudogene. The CDR3 totals 15 residues. CDR3 bases: TGTGCCAGCAGCGGTTGTTCGACAGAACGTGAAAAACTGTTTTTT. Translated, it gives CASSGCSTEREKLFF.

This clone was seen only once. The chain combines TRBV5-6 with TRBJ1-2; D is unresolved. The CDR3 is 12 residues long. Germline V lookup: CDR1 SGHDT, CDR2 YYEEEE. V gave up 2 bases and J gave up 4 bases, with 6 bases separating them. The CDR3 protein is CASSFGTYGYTF. The DNA for the CDR3 is TGTGCCAGCAGCTTTGGTACCTATGGCTACACCTTC.

This chain joins TRBV9 and TRBJ1-1, with 7 bases aligning to TRBD1. CDR1 SGDLS and CDR2 YYNGEE come from the germline V gene. CDR3 length equals 16 residues. The V segment lost 4 bases and the J segment 4 bases; nucleotides outside the gene matches: 13. The CDR3 sequence is CASSKLDGQDGTEAFF. Written as DNA, the CDR3 is TGTGCCAGCAGCAAACTAGATGGACAGGACGGCACTGAAGCTTTCTTT.

CDR3 bases: TGCGCCAGCAGCCAAGTGTTGGACACCTGGAATGAGCAGTTCTTC. As protein: CASSQVLDTWNEQFF. The rearrangement joins TRBV4-1 to TRBJ2-1; D possibly corresponds to TRBD1 (5 bases). Germline values: CDR1 MGHRA, CDR2 YSYEKL. CDR3 length: 15 amino acids. Trimming stripped 1 base from V and 7 bases from J, with 14 bases between.